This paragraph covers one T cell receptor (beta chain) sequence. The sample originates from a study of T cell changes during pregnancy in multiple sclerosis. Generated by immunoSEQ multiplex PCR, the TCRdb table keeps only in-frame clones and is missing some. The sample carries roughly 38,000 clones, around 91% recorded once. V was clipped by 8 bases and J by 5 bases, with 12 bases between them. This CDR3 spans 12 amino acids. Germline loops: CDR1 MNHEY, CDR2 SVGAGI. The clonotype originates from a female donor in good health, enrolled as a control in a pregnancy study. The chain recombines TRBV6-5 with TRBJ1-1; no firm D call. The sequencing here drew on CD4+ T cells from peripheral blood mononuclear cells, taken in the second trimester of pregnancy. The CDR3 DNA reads TGTGCCAGCGGGCGAGGGAAGACTGAAGCTTTCTTT. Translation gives CASGRGKTEAFF.